This record looks at one T cell receptor beta chain sequence and its context. The source of the sample is a study of blood T cell repertoires in COVID-19. Overall study context: Spain, Italy and the United States supplied samples that represented acute and convalescent COVID-19.

The V and J ends lost 5 bases and 5 bases respectively, with 6 bases between them. CDR3 length equals 12 residues. Looked up from germline, CDR1 is MNHEY and CDR2 is SVGEGT. The repertoire was sequenced with immunoSEQ multiplex PCR; TCRdb's copy has only in-frame clones and lacks some. The data show over 25,000 clones, with less than 90% seen just once and about 13% held by the top ten. This sequence was found in an older man with active COVID-19. Sequencing was carried out using peripheral blood. The V gene is TRBV6-2 or TRBV6-3, the J gene TRBJ2-2; no definite D call. CDR3 protein: CASSTLTGELFF. The CDR3 region has the DNA TGTGCCAGCAGTACTTTAACCGGGGAGCTGTTTTTT.